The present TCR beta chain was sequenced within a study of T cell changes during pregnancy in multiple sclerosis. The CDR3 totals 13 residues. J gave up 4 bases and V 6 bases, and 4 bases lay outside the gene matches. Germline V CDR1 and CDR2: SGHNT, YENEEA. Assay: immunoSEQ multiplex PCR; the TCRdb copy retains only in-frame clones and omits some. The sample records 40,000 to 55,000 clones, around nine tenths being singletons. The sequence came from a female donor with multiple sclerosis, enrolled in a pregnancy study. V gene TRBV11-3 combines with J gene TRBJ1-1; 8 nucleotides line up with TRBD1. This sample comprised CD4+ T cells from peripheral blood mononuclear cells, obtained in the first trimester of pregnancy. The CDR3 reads CASSITGGTEAFF. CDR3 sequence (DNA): TGTGCCAGCAGTATCACAGGGGGCACTGAAGCTTTCTTT.